Below are 20 T cell receptor beta chains sequenced from a single sample in a study of patients and donors after allogeneic stem cell transplantation (dated by TCRdb to 2020 to 2021). Library preparation employed RT-PCR. Sequencing was performed on a NextSeq 550. TCRdb cleaned the public reads at Q25 with fastp, built clones with MiXCR and kept in-frame beta chains. For every CDR3 protein sequence, its rows merge into one entry that carries the most common genes and DNA. Present in this sample are 800,000 to 1,000,000 distinct CDR3 sequences, roughly 18% of which were seen just once. Of the sample, roughly 6.4% falls within the top ten clones. Sequenced input: blood, either unsorted or a sorted T cell fraction (not recorded which). The receptors were gathered from a human donor who was either an allogeneic HSCT recipient or a stem cell or donor lymphocyte infusion donor (not recorded which). It is not recorded whose cells these are; they may come from a transplant donor.

A few counts support this clonotype. The chain joins TRBV4-2 to TRBJ2-1; 7 positions match TRBD1. This CDR3 spans 13 amino acids. CDR1 and CDR2 from the germline V gene are LGHNA and YNFKEQ. J gave up 8 bases and V 4 bases, and 5 bases lay outside the gene matches. In DNA, the CDR3 is TGTGCCAGCAGCCTTCAAGGACAGGATGAGCAGTTCTTC. It encodes CASSLQGQDEQFF.

The chain couples TRBV27 to TRBJ2-7, with 9 bases lining up with TRBD1. CDR3 length equals 14 residues. V lost 6 bases, J lost 5 bases, and 8 bases stayed unmatched. Germline V CDR1 and CDR2: MNHEY, SMNVEV (reference sequence). The CDR3 region is CASRHTGGMNEQYF. The CDR3 DNA follows: TGTGCCAGCAGGCACACAGGGGGCATGAACGAGCAGTACTTC.

The chain joins TRBV7-9 to TRBJ2-7; weak D call: TRBD2 (5 bases). The CDR3 contains 17 residues. CDR1 is SEHNR and CDR2 is FQNEAQ in the germline V gene (reference sequence). Trimming removed 5 bases at V and 0 bases at J, with 20 bases between. CDR3: CASSPPGEGVLSYEQYF. As DNA, the CDR3 is TGTGCCAGCAGCCCCCCCGGCGAGGGAGTTCTCTCCTACGAGCAGTACTTC.

This sequence joins TRBV20-1 and TRBJ2-7, with a possible D match to TRBD2 (6 bases). The V gene lost 0 bases and the J gene lost 2 bases, with 14 bases spanning the gap. There are 15 residues in the CDR3. The germline gives CDR1 DFQATT, CDR2 SNEGSKA (reference sequence). CDR3 sequence reads: CSARDWRGPTYEQYF. The CDR3 coding sequence is TGCAGTGCTAGAGATTGGAGGGGCCCTACCTACGAGCAGTACTTC.

This clonotype was observed a handful of times. This chain joins TRBV4-3 and TRBJ2-1; 7 bases align to TRBD1. The germline V gene has CDR1 LGHNA and CDR2 YSLEER. The CDR3 length is 15 residues. Germline trimming cut 4 bases from V and 5 bases from J; bases unmatched to any gene: 8. The CDR3 DNA sequence: TGCGCCAGCAGCCTCGGGACAGAACGAAACAATGAGCAGTTCTTC. Amino acids: CASSLGTERNNEQFF.

The CDR3 nucleotides read TGCGCCAGCAGCAGAAACGCCCTTCTCAGGGGGGATAAAGATACGCAGTATTTT. This translates into CASSRNALLRGDKDTQYF. The chain recombines TRBV5-1 with TRBJ2-3, with D maybe TRBD1 (7 bases). Germline CDR1 is SGHRS and CDR2 is YFSETQ. Between the trimmed V and J ends, which lost 4 bases and 5 bases, there was a span of 26 bases. The CDR3 has 18 amino acids. Full variable domain (missing parts from reference TRBV5-1 and TRBJ2-3): KAGVTQTPRYLIKTRGQQVTLSCSPISGHRSVSWYQQTPGQGLQFLFEYFSETQRNKGNFPGRFSGRQFSNSRSEMNVSTLELGDSALYLCASSRNALLRGDKDTQYFGPGTRLTVL.

The genes are TRBV9 and TRBJ2-3; D could derive from TRBD1 or TRBD2 (5 bases each). From germline, CDR1 is SGDLS and CDR2 YYNGEE. This CDR3 region has 17 residues. V was pared by 4 bases and J by 2 bases, with 20 bases between. The CDR3 region is CASSRRNQGAFTDTQYF. The CDR3 DNA follows: TGTGCCAGCAGCCGGAGAAATCAGGGAGCCTTCACAGATACGCAGTATTTT.

This clonotype was picked up a small number of times. The CDR3 sequence is CASSDGYRAAYGYTF. CDR3 bases: TGTGCCAGCAGTGATGGGTACAGGGCGGCCTATGGCTACACCTTC. The gene calls are TRBV2 and TRBJ1-2, with D tentatively TRBD1 (6 bases). CDR3 length equals 15 residues. Germline V gene sequence: CDR1 SNHLY, CDR2 FYNNEI. Between the trimmed V and J ends, which lost 3 bases and 4 bases, there was a span of 15 bases.

About this clonotype itself: This may arise from a read error, as a much more abundant clone is one base away. The V call is TRBV12-3 or TRBV12-4, the J call TRBJ2-1; D is uncertain. CDR3 length: 12 residues. The CDR3 sequence: CTSSPSTGYQFF. DNA for the CDR3: TGTACCAGCAGTCCATCAACCGGGTACCAGTTCTTC.

The chain has TRBV5-1 and TRBJ2-5, with D hard to call. The CDR3 covers 15 residues. Trimming took 0 bases from V and 1 from J, leaving 10 bases between them. Germline V gene sequence: CDR1 SGHRS, CDR2 YFSETQ. CDR3 nucleotides: TGCGCCAGCAGCTTGGGGCAGACCCCCCAAGAGACCCAGTACTTC. Translated, it gives CASSLGQTPQETQYF.

This sequence joins TRBV2 and TRBJ1-1; D might be TRBD1 (6 bases). The CDR3 length is 15 residues. Trimming left V 7 bases short and J 1 base short, with 16 bases between. From germline, CDR1 is SNHLY and CDR2 FYNNEI. The CDR3: CASIPVDSPNTEAFF. DNA of the CDR3: TGTGCCAGCATACCAGTGGACAGCCCGAACACTGAAGCTTTCTTT. Full variable domain (remainder filled in from reference TRBV2 and TRBJ1-1): EPEVTQTPSHQVTQMGQEVILRCVPISNHLYFYWYRQILGQKVEFLVSFYNNEISEKSEIFDDQFSVERPDGSNFTLKIRSTKLEDSAMYFCASIPVDSPNTEAFFGQGTRLTVV.

In this sample, this clonotype turned up a few times. The chain recombines TRBV2 with TRBJ2-7, with D perhaps given as TRBD1 or TRBD2 (5 bases each). The CDR3 totals 16 residues. Trimming pared 7 bases from V and 2 bases from J, leaving 21 bases between. Germline V gene sequence: CDR1 SNHLY, CDR2 FYNNEI. CDR3 sequence reads: CASKTTGLNPAYEQYF. The CDR3 region has the DNA TGTGCCAGCAAAACAACAGGACTCAACCCAGCCTACGAGCAGTACTTC.

The chain couples TRBV27 to TRBJ2-1; the D is unclear. The CDR3 consists of 13 residues. CDR1 is MNHEY, CDR2 SMNVEV, per germline (reference sequence). The V end was cut by 6 bases, the J end by 7 bases, with 13 bases between. This CDR3 reads CASRAQERNEQFF. In nucleotides, the CDR3 is TGTGCCAGCAGGGCTCAGGAACGTAATGAGCAGTTCTTC.

J is TRBJ2-3 and V is TRBV19; weak D call: TRBD2 (6 bases). Germline V lookup: CDR1 LNHDA, CDR2 SQIVND (reference sequence). The ends were cut back, 7 bases at V and 4 bases at J, with 15 bases in the middle. This CDR3 spans 14 amino acids. The CDR3 sequence: CASNGGIGADTQYF. The CDR3 coding sequence is TGTGCCAGTAACGGCGGGATCGGCGCAGATACGCAGTATTTT.

In its sample, this clonotype was seen a few times. The chain carries TRBV12-3 or TRBV12-4 and TRBJ2-2; TRBD2 might be the D (6 bases). The CDR3 is made up of 16 amino acids. In nucleotides, the CDR3 is TGTGGGACGGGGGAGTACGGAGCCAGAGGGACCGGGGAGCTGTTTTTT. It codes for CGTGEYGARGTGELFF.

In this sample, this clonotype turned up a few times. This sequence joins TRBV12-3 or TRBV12-4 and TRBJ1-1; TRBD1 matches at 8 bases. J gave up 1 base and V 7 bases, and 5 bases lay outside the gene matches. The CDR3 runs to 14 residues. CDR3 sequence reads: CASTRDRWNTEAFF. CDR3 nucleotides: TGTGCCAGCACTCGGGACAGGTGGAACACTGAAGCTTTCTTT.

V and J are TRBV24-1 and TRBJ2-2; 9 bases fit TRBD1. The CDR3 sequence is 16 residues long. V dropped 1 base and J dropped 6; count of bases not matched to a gene: 5. Germline V gene lookup returns CDR1 KGHDR and CDR2 SFDVKD. CDR3 loop: CATSDFSGTGSGELFF. DNA of the CDR3: TGTGCCACCAGTGATTTTTCCGGGACAGGGTCCGGGGAGCTGTTTTTT.

The chain combines TRBV20-1 with TRBJ1-1; weak D call: TRBD1 (5 bases). Germline V gene sequence: CDR1 DFQATT, CDR2 SNEGSKA (reference sequence). The CDR3 loop spans 16 amino acids. Trimming removed 4 bases at V and 0 bases at J, with 18 bases between. The CDR3 nucleotides are TGCAGTGCTACCACTGGGGGAGGGGCGCTGAACACTGAAGCTTTCTTT. Encoded protein: CSATTGGGALNTEAFF.

This clonotype was detected a few times. The chain links TRBV28 to TRBJ2-4, with TRBD1 as a possible D gene (6 bases). CDR1 is MDHEN and CDR2 is SYDVKM in the germline V gene. The CDR3 is 12 residues long. V was trimmed by 6 bases and J by 15 bases, leaving 18 bases between them. The DNA of the CDR3 is TGTGCCAGCAGCTCCCCCACAGGGACCGTGTACTTC. Translated: CASSSPTGTVYF.

Only a few counts were recorded for this clonotype. The chain employs TRBV7-8 and TRBJ2-1; 7 bases agree with TRBD1. The CDR3 has 14 residues. CDR1 is SGHVS and CDR2 is FQNEAQ in the germline V gene. The V and J ends lost 5 bases and 3 bases, in that order; junction bases with no gene match: 4. The CDR3: CASSNRGDYNEQFF. Here the CDR3 DNA reads TGTGCCAGCAGCAACAGGGGTGACTACAATGAGCAGTTCTTC. Filled out from reference TRBV7-8 and TRBJ2-1, the complete variable domain reads GAGVSQSPRYKVAKRGQDVALRCDPISGHVSLFWYQQALGQGPEFLTYFQNEAQLDKSGLPSDRFFAERPEGSVSTLKIQRTQQEDSAVYLCASSNRGDYNEQFFGPGTRLTVL.